This T cell receptor (beta chain) comes out of a study of blood T cell repertoires in COVID-19. Sequencing was performed with immunoSEQ multiplex PCR; in TCRdb, only in-frame clones are kept and a portion is missing. The data hold about 140,000 clones, with nearly 80% observed a single time. This CDR3 region has 13 residues. CDR1 and CDR2 (germline): SNHLY, FYNNEI. V was clipped by 8 bases and J by 7 bases; unmatched bases: 5. Participant reports of clinical history set cohort assignment. All recovered Cohort 3 donors got two negative PCRs, got clearance, or saw symptom resolution. This chain links TRBV2 with TRBJ1-4; TRBD1 agrees at 9 bases. This receptor was taken from a woman aged 50 to 65 who had recovered from COVID-19. Material: PBMCs or T cells enriched from blood (not recorded which). The CDR3 DNA sequence: TGTGCCAGCGCGGACAGGGGTGGTGAAAAACTGTTTTTT. Residues: CASADRGGEKLFF. Supplemented by reference TRBV2 and TRBJ1-4, the full variable domain reads EPEVTQTPSHQVTQMGQEVILRCVPISNHLYFYWYRQILGQKVEFLVSFYNNEISEKSEIFDDQFSVERPDGSNFTLKIRSTKLEDSAMYFCASADRGGEKLFFGSGTQLSVL.